Below are 31 T cell receptor beta chains sequenced from a single sample in a study of blood T cell repertoires in COVID-19. Assay: immunoSEQ multiplex PCR; the TCRdb copy retains only in-frame clones and omits some. In the table there are about 120,000 clones, approximately 86% of which are singletons. Sequencing was done on a sample of peripheral blood. Receptors were obtained from a woman between 50 and 59 years old with active or convalescent COVID-19.

This clone was observed once. This chain connects TRBV6-2 or TRBV6-3 to TRBJ2-3, with D maybe TRBD1 (5 bases). Germline CDR1 reads MNHEY; CDR2 reads SVGEGT. The CDR3 has 14 residues. The germline V and J ends were trimmed by 7 bases and 6 bases, with 17 bases remaining between them. For the CDR3, the DNA is TGTGCCAGCAACCCCTGGGGTAAGGGGGATACGCAGTATTTT. Protein: CASNPWGKGDTQYF.

This clone was seen a single time. The chain combines TRBV7-2 with TRBJ2-2; D may be TRBD2 (5 bases). This CDR3 contains 13 residues. Germline V gives CDR1 SGHTA, CDR2 FQGNSA. V lost 5 bases and J lost 6, with 10 bases in between. The CDR3 protein is CASSRNGAGELFF. The CDR3 bases are TGTGCCAGCAGCAGAAACGGGGCCGGGGAGCTGTTTTTT.

The sample holds a few counts of this clone. J is TRBJ2-5 and V is TRBV3-1 (or the pseudogene TRBV3-2), with 8 bases that match TRBD2. V gave up 1 base and J gave up 5 bases; unmatched junction bases: 6. From germline, CDR1 is LGHDT and CDR2 YNNKEL (reference sequence). The CDR3 runs to 15 residues. CDR3 sequence: CASSQALQRGETQYF. The CDR3 region has the DNA TGTGCCAGCAGCCAAGCTTTACAGCGGGGGGAGACCCAGTACTTC.

The J gene is TRBJ2-2, the V gene TRBV5-4; TRBD2 matches at 7 bases. CDR1 SGHNT and CDR2 YYREEE come from the germline V gene (reference sequence). CDR3 size: 13 residues. V was clipped by 5 bases and J by 6 bases; unmatched bases: 4. The CDR3 loop reads CASSSTSAGELFF. DNA for the CDR3: TGTGCCAGCAGTTCCACTAGCGCCGGGGAGCTGTTTTTT.

The chain is built from TRBV3-1 (or the pseudogene TRBV3-2) and TRBJ2-3; TRBD2 matches 7 bases. From germline, CDR1 is LGHDT and CDR2 YNNKEL (reference sequence). The CDR3 is 17 residues long. V lost 2 bases to trimming and J lost 5 bases; unmatched junction nucleotides: 13. The CDR3 spells CASSQNFEAGDVDTQYF. CDR3 in DNA: TGTGCCAGCAGCCAAAACTTCGAGGCGGGAGACGTAGATACGCAGTATTTT.

The CDR3 here is CASGLAGGVETQYF. As DNA, the CDR3 is TGCGCCAGCGGGCTAGCGGGAGGCGTAGAGACCCAGTACTTC. The V gene is TRBV10-2, the J gene TRBJ2-5; 11 bases agree with TRBD2. Trimming removed 8 bases from V and 4 bases from J; junction bases left unmatched: 6. CDR3 length: 14 residues. The germline gives CDR1 WSHSY, CDR2 SAAADI.

The chain employs TRBV7-2 and TRBJ2-3, with 12 bases that match TRBD2. Trimming took 1 base from V and 4 from J; bases not matched to a gene: 3. The CDR3 has 16 amino acids. CDR1 SGHTA and CDR2 FQGNSA come from the germline V gene. The DNA for the CDR3 is TGTGCCAGCAGCTTAGTCTCTAGCGGGAGGGCAGATACGCAGTATTTT. This codes for CASSLVSSGRADTQYF.

V is TRBV12-3 or TRBV12-4 and J is TRBJ2-5; the match to TRBD1 covers 7 bases. J gave up 9 bases and V 4 bases, and 5 bases lay outside the gene matches. This CDR3 comprises 12 residues. The CDR3 nucleotides read TGTGCCAGCAGTTATGCAGGGGGACCCCAGTACTTC. This codes for CASSYAGGPQYF.

The V gene is TRBV27, the J gene TRBJ2-7; 10 nucleotides agree with TRBD2. Germline V lookup: CDR1 MNHEY, CDR2 SMNVEV (reference sequence). With V trimmed by 5 bases and J by 6 bases, 7 bases remained unmatched. CDR3 length: 14 residues. In DNA form, the CDR3 reads TGTGCCAGCAGTCCGGGTCTAGCGGGAGTCGAGCAGTACTTC. It specifies CASSPGLAGVEQYF.

The chain couples TRBV30 to TRBJ2-3; D remains ambiguous. CDR1 is GTSNPN, CDR2 SVGIG, per germline (reference sequence). The CDR3 has 13 amino acids. V lost 1 base to trimming and J lost 6 bases, with 11 bases between them. This CDR3 reads CAWSGPTGDTQYF. The CDR3 nucleotides read TGTGCCTGGAGTGGCCCAACCGGGGATACGCAGTATTTT.

V is TRBV2 and J is TRBJ2-2; D is possibly TRBD1 (6 bases). The V end was cut by 7 bases, the J end by 7 bases, with 19 bases between. The CDR3 is 15 residues long. Germline assignment: CDR1 SNHLY and CDR2 FYNNEI. This CDR3 reads CASTNRDLSNGELFF. DNA of the CDR3: TGTGCCAGCACCAACAGGGATTTATCGAACGGGGAGCTGTTTTTT.

This chain joins TRBV9 and TRBJ1-2; no reliable D call. The CDR3 totals 14 residues. The germline gives CDR1 SGDLS, CDR2 YYNGEE. V was clipped by 4 bases and J by 7 bases, with 17 bases between them. The CDR3 reads CASSFGTISGGYTF. CDR3 bases: TGTGCCAGCAGCTTCGGAACCATCTCGGGTGGCTACACCTTC.

This clone showed up just once. The sample holds other DNA sequences that translate to the same CDR3. V usage is TRBV29-1 and J usage is TRBJ1-2; D is possibly TRBD1 (5 bases). The germline V gene has CDR1 SQVTM and CDR2 ANQGSEA. V was pared by 4 bases and J by 8 bases, with 14 bases between. This CDR3 has 12 amino acids. The CDR3 spells CSVVGGRGGYTF. For the CDR3, the DNA is TGCAGCGTTGTCGGGGGACGGGGGGGCTACACCTTC. Looking up the rest from reference TRBV29-1 and TRBJ1-2 gives the full variable domain: SAVISQKPSRDICQRGTSLTIQCQVDSQVTMMFWYRQQPGQSLTLIATANQGSEATYESGFVIDKFPISRPNLTFSTLTVSNMSPEDSSIYLCSVVGGRGGYTFGSGTRLTVV.

The chain carries TRBV2 and TRBJ1-5; unclear D gene. V was trimmed by 0 bases and J by 7 bases, leaving 7 bases between them. Germline loops: CDR1 SNHLY, CDR2 FYNNEI. This CDR3 has 13 residues. The CDR3 is CASSEALQQPQHF. CDR3 DNA sequence: TGTGCCAGCAGTGAAGCGCTTCAGCAGCCCCAGCATTTT.

The rearrangement uses TRBV7-6 and TRBJ2-1, with D possibly TRBD1 on 7 matching bases. CDR1 is SGHVS and CDR2 is FNYEAQ in the germline V gene. This CDR3 is 14 amino acids long. Trimming removed 2 bases at V and 5 bases at J, with 10 bases between. The CDR3 DNA is TGTGCCAGCAGCTTACAGGGGGGCAACAATGAGCAGTTCTTC. Translating gives CASSLQGGNNEQFF.

The rearrangement uses TRBV15 and TRBJ1-3; no definite D call. The germline V gene has CDR1 LNHNV and CDR2 YYDKDF (reference sequence). V was trimmed by 0 bases and J by 4 bases, leaving 10 bases between them. The CDR3 is 15 residues long. The CDR3 DNA sequence: TGTGCCACCAGCAGAGAGACATACCCAGGAAACACCATATATTTT. Its protein is CATSRETYPGNTIYF.

CDR3 DNA: TGCGCCAGCAGCTATGAGGGGGGGGAGACCCAGTACTTC. This codes for CASSYEGGETQYF. This sequence joins TRBV5-1 and TRBJ2-5, with a weak D call TRBD2 (7 bases). Germline lookup yields CDR1 SGHRS and CDR2 YFSETQ. CDR3 length: 13 residues. V lost 3 bases, J lost 5 bases, and 11 bases lay in between.

This clone was picked up a small number of times. The chain combines TRBV5-1 with TRBJ2-1; D call uncertain. Looked up from germline, CDR1 is SGHRS and CDR2 is YFSETQ. V lost 4 bases, J lost 10 bases, and 12 bases lay in between. The CDR3 is 12 amino acids. CDR3 sequence (DNA): TGCGCCAGCAGCCCCCCCTCCGGGGAGCAGTTCTTC. It specifies CASSPPSGEQFF.

The chain has TRBV28 and TRBJ2-7, with 12 bases matching TRBD2. Germline V gives CDR1 MDHEN, CDR2 SYDVKM. The CDR3 spans 14 residues. Losses at the gene ends were 8 bases for V and 3 bases for J; bases not matched to a gene: 5. CDR3 protein: CASLTSGRFYEQYF. In DNA, the CDR3 is TGTGCCAGCCTTACTAGCGGGAGGTTCTACGAGCAGTACTTC.

J is TRBJ2-1 and V is TRBV18, with TRBD2 matching over 9 bases. The CDR3 covers 17 residues. Trimming at V came to 3 bases and at J to 7 bases, leaving 13 bases not matched to a gene. Per the germline V gene, CDR1 is KGHSH and CDR2 is LQKENI. This chain's CDR3 is CASSPVLGGGRGNEQFF. Written as DNA, the CDR3 is TGTGCCAGCTCACCGGTACTAGGTGGCGGGAGGGGTAATGAGCAGTTCTTC.

The CDR3 is CASSVTGGYEQYF. In nucleotides, the CDR3 is TGCGCCAGCAGCGTGACAGGGGGGTACGAGCAGTACTTC. The chain links TRBV5-1 to TRBJ2-7; TRBD1 agrees at 9 bases. J gave up 4 bases and V 4 bases, and 3 bases lay outside the gene matches. The CDR3 runs to 13 residues. Germline CDR1 SGHRS, CDR2 YFSETQ. The whole variable domain, filled in from reference TRBV5-1 and TRBJ2-7, reads KAGVTQTPRYLIKTRGQQVTLSCSPISGHRSVSWYQQTPGQGLQFLFEYFSETQRNKGNFPGRFSGRQFSNSRSEMNVSTLELGDSALYLCASSVTGGYEQYFGPGTRLTVT.

Only a few counts were recorded for this clone. The same CDR3 also results from other DNA sequences found in this sample. The chain carries TRBV11-2 and TRBJ2-7; TRBD2 matches at 11 bases. The CDR3 covers 14 residues. Germline loops: CDR1 SGHAT, CDR2 FQNNGV. V was clipped by 5 bases and J by 3 bases; unmatched bases: 3. This CDR3 reads CASSPGTSGYEQYF. The CDR3 region has the DNA TGTGCCAGCAGCCCTGGGACTAGCGGCTACGAGCAGTACTTC.

The V call is TRBV28, the J call TRBJ2-4; the D gene is possibly TRBD1 (5 bases). Trimming left V 6 bases short and J 3 bases short, with 15 bases between. CDR3 length: 15 amino acids. The V gene's germline CDR1 is MDHEN and CDR2 SYDVKM. CDR3 loop: CASSTDIRGKNIQYF. Here the CDR3 DNA reads TGTGCCAGCAGCACGGACATTCGCGGCAAAAACATTCAGTACTTC. The full variable domain, rest sourced from reference TRBV28 and TRBJ2-4, is DVKVTQSSRYLVKRTGEKVFLECVQDMDHENMFWYRQDPGLGLRLIYFSYDVKMKEKGDIPEGYSVSREKKERFSLILESASTNQTSMYLCASSTDIRGKNIQYFGAGTRLSVL.

In this sample, this clone turned up a few times. This rearrangement joins TRBV5-4 to TRBJ1-1, with D maybe TRBD1 (5 bases). V was pared by 5 bases and J by 6 bases, with 11 bases between. CDR1 SGHNT and CDR2 YYREEE come from the germline V gene (reference sequence). The CDR3 sequence is 12 residues long. The CDR3 loop reads CASRGEGPEAFF. CDR3 DNA sequence: TGTGCCAGCAGGGGGGAGGGCCCTGAAGCTTTCTTT.

The V and J genes are TRBV5-5 and TRBJ2-1; 7 bases are a match to TRBD1. With 3 bases clipped from V and 9 bases from J, the junction kept 3 bases outside the gene matches. Germline-derived CDR1 and CDR2 are SGHKS and YYEKEE (reference sequence). The CDR3 is 12 residues long. As DNA, the CDR3 is TGTGCCAGCAGCTCCGAGGGGGCTGAGCAGTTCTTC. It encodes CASSSEGAEQFF.

This chain connects TRBV5-1 to TRBJ1-2, with D tentatively TRBD1 (5 bases). Germline loops: CDR1 SGHRS, CDR2 YFSETQ. V was clipped by 5 bases and J by 6 bases, with 11 bases between them. The CDR3 loop spans 12 amino acids. CDR3 sequence: CASRAGLDGYTF. DNA of the CDR3: TGCGCCAGCAGGGCAGGGCTAGATGGCTACACCTTC.

J is TRBJ2-7 and V is TRBV12-3 or TRBV12-4, with TRBD2 identical over 9 bases. V lost 4 bases to trimming and J lost 4 bases; unmatched junction nucleotides: 2. The CDR3 loop spans 13 amino acids. The CDR3 region has the DNA TGTGCCAGCAGTTCGGCGGGAGGGTACGAGCAGTACTTC. Protein product: CASSSAGGYEQYF.

The table lists this clone with a few counts. The chain uses TRBV19 and TRBJ1-1, with 9 bases fitting TRBD1. The CDR3 is 16 amino acids. V shed 3 bases and J 0 bases; nucleotides not matched to a gene: 5. Germline V lookup: CDR1 LNHDA, CDR2 SQIVND (reference sequence). CDR3 sequence: CASSIGQGIMNTEAFF. Here the CDR3 DNA reads TGTGCCAGTAGTATCGGACAGGGGATAATGAACACTGAAGCTTTCTTT.

J is TRBJ2-1 and V is TRBV25-1; D may be TRBD2 (5 bases). With 0 bases removed from V and 7 bases from J, the gap between germline ends came to 7 bases. Germline values: CDR1 MGHDK, CDR2 SYGVNS. The length of the CDR3 is 13 residues. The CDR3 is CASSEYSGNEQFF. DNA of the CDR3: TGTGCCAGCAGTGAATATTCGGGGAATGAGCAGTTCTTC.

The chain employs TRBV27 and TRBJ2-3, with 9 bases matching TRBD1. Per germline, CDR1 MNHEY and CDR2 SMNVEV (reference sequence). Trimming took 6 bases from V and 6 from J; bases not matched to a gene: 10. The length of the CDR3 is 15 residues. For the CDR3, the DNA is TGTGCCAGCAGGAGCCTCGGGACAGGGCTTGATACGCAGTATTTT. Its translation: CASRSLGTGLDTQYF.

The gene calls are TRBV19 and TRBJ2-3; D is undetermined. Trimming pared 5 bases from V and 0 bases from J, leaving 9 bases between. CDR1 and CDR2 from the germline V gene are LNHDA and SQIVND (reference sequence). This CDR3 contains 14 residues. The CDR3 nucleotides read TGTGCCAGTAGTCCCTTCACTAGCACAGATACGCAGTATTTT. Residues: CASSPFTSTDTQYF.